A selection of T cell receptor beta chains follows, all from one sample in a study of cytomegalovirus exposure and HLA in healthy donors. Libraries were prepared by immunoSEQ multiplex PCR; TCRdb keeps only in-frame clonotypes and omits some of them. The sample yields 150,000 to 200,000 clones, 81% seen once. Sequenced material: PBMCs. These receptor sequences come from a woman under 30 in good health and CMV-seropositive. Each CDR3 is given without its conserved first and last residue. The order of the fields is V gene, clone size, J gene, CDR3 protein. For some rows the clone size is stated as once, few or many, or as a class when expanded; others skip it.

v_call: TRBV4-3
clone_size: .
j_call: TRBJ2-1
cdr3_aa: ASSQEVQGNTYNEQF

v_call: TRBV5-1
clone_size: .
j_call: TRBJ2-1
cdr3_aa: ASSWTGTSGMNEQF

v_call: TRBV6-5
clone_size: .
j_call: TRBJ1-1
cdr3_aa: ARVTGGTEAF

v_call: TRBV5-1
clone_size: .
j_call: TRBJ2-2
cdr3_aa: ASSLRGTTGELF

v_call: TRBV5-6
clone_size: few
j_call: TRBJ1-4
cdr3_aa: ASSPATGVRGEKLF

v_call: TRBV6-6
clone_size: .
j_call: TRBJ1-5
cdr3_aa: ASSYKGSNQPQH

v_call: TRBV14
clone_size: .
j_call: TRBJ1-2
cdr3_aa: ASSHHFNYGYT

v_call: TRBV11-2
clone_size: .
j_call: TRBJ1-2
cdr3_aa: ASKDRAVNYGYT

v_call: TRBV6-1
clone_size: .
j_call: TRBJ1-1
cdr3_aa: ASSKAGLEAF

v_call: TRBV20-1
clone_size: .
j_call: TRBJ1-2
cdr3_aa: SADRGLGYT

v_call: TRBV4-2
clone_size: .
j_call: TRBJ1-3
cdr3_aa: ASSQVTLLGRGGNTIY

v_call: TRBV28
clone_size: few
j_call: TRBJ2-3
cdr3_aa: ASSSNQRGGPDTQY

v_call: TRBV5-1
clone_size: .
j_call: TRBJ2-7
cdr3_aa: ASSLAGGREQY

v_call: TRBV2
clone_size: .
j_call: TRBJ2-3
cdr3_aa: ASMGAPAPSTDTQY

v_call: TRBV19
clone_size: .
j_call: TRBJ1-1
cdr3_aa: ASSQTVNTEAF

v_call: TRBV5-6
clone_size: .
j_call: TRBJ2-2
cdr3_aa: ASSLVYRDTGELF

v_call: TRBV7-9
clone_size: .
j_call: TRBJ2-3
cdr3_aa: ASSFSGGITDTQY

v_call: TRBV30
clone_size: .
j_call: TRBJ1-6
cdr3_aa: AWSGQGESPLH

v_call: TRBV11-2
clone_size: .
j_call: TRBJ2-7
cdr3_aa: ASSLSLGPYEQY

v_call: TRBV5-1
clone_size: .
j_call: TRBJ2-3
cdr3_aa: ASSLAAVTGTDTQY

v_call: TRBV5-4
clone_size: .
j_call: TRBJ2-2
cdr3_aa: ASSGTSGGQMNTGELF

v_call: TRBV7-8
clone_size: few
j_call: TRBJ1-1
cdr3_aa: ASSFGQMNTEAF

v_call: TRBV6-6
clone_size: .
j_call: TRBJ2-3
cdr3_aa: ASSFGRGQDTQY

v_call: TRBV6-1
clone_size: .
j_call: TRBJ1-3
cdr3_aa: ASNPTGSGNTIY

v_call: TRBV5-1
clone_size: .
j_call: TRBJ2-7
cdr3_aa: ASSRAGPNSYEQY

v_call: TRBV29-1
clone_size: .
j_call: TRBJ1-3
cdr3_aa: SVGVPRQGGNTIY

v_call: TRBV6-6
clone_size: .
j_call: TRBJ1-2
cdr3_aa: ASTEGWNYGYT

v_call: TRBV5-6
clone_size: .
j_call: TRBJ2-3
cdr3_aa: ASRSRWGLTDTQY

v_call: TRBV6-6
clone_size: .
j_call: TRBJ1-3
cdr3_aa: ASSYVGGDTIY

v_call: TRBV25-1
clone_size: .
j_call: TRBJ1-4
cdr3_aa: ASSAGQVDEKLF

v_call: TRBV4-1
clone_size: .
j_call: TRBJ2-3
cdr3_aa: ASSQESARTDTQY

v_call: TRBV6-1
clone_size: .
j_call: TRBJ1-6
cdr3_aa: ASSTETGDGSPLH

v_call: TRBV2
clone_size: few
j_call: TRBJ2-5
cdr3_aa: ASSEDSRGRLSRETQY

v_call: TRBV14
clone_size: .
j_call: TRBJ1-6
cdr3_aa: ASSWTGYNSPLH

v_call: TRBV11-2
clone_size: .
j_call: TRBJ1-5
cdr3_aa: ASSPDRTQPQH

v_call: TRBV19
clone_size: .
j_call: TRBJ1-5
cdr3_aa: ASSGGGGGQPQH

v_call: TRBV5-6
clone_size: once
j_call: TRBJ2-3
cdr3_aa: ASSLRQGVGTQY

v_call: TRBV6-5
clone_size: .
j_call: TRBJ2-6
cdr3_aa: ASSYTTGSGANVLT

v_call: TRBV15
clone_size: .
j_call: TRBJ1-1
cdr3_aa: ATSRGREMNTEAF

v_call: TRBV6-1
clone_size: few
j_call: TRBJ1-1
cdr3_aa: ASKRNTEAF

v_call: TRBV4-2
clone_size: .
j_call: TRBJ2-1
cdr3_aa: ASSQEWGTGSYNEQF

v_call: TRBV4-2
clone_size: once
j_call: TRBJ1-1
cdr3_aa: ASSQDWGVTEAF

v_call: TRBV7-9
clone_size: .
j_call: TRBJ2-3
cdr3_aa: ASSLNGVSTDTQY

v_call: TRBV6-5
clone_size: .
j_call: TRBJ2-1
cdr3_aa: ASSLDWRQTEQF

v_call: TRBV6-1
clone_size: .
j_call: TRBJ1-5
cdr3_aa: ASSEETGGGNQPQH

v_call: TRBV11-3
clone_size: .
j_call: TRBJ1-1
cdr3_aa: ASRKREGGNTEAF

v_call: TRBV7-2
clone_size: .
j_call: TRBJ1-6
cdr3_aa: ASSLVGVNSPLH

v_call: TRBV4-2
clone_size: .
j_call: TRBJ2-5
cdr3_aa: ASSQDPAGGQETQY

v_call: TRBV18
clone_size: .
j_call: TRBJ2-7
cdr3_aa: ASSPGLASSYEQY

v_call: TRBV6-4
clone_size: .
j_call: TRBJ2-3
cdr3_aa: ASSDSTLDTQY

v_call: TRBV19
clone_size: few
j_call: TRBJ1-1
cdr3_aa: ASIRGGAGNTEAF

v_call: TRBV6-5
clone_size: once
j_call: TRBJ1-1
cdr3_aa: ASSYVALEGNTEAF

v_call: TRBV25-1
clone_size: .
j_call: TRBJ1-6
cdr3_aa: ASSESGWGRDSPLH

v_call: TRBV7-2
clone_size: .
j_call: TRBJ2-1
cdr3_aa: ASRYMTGDSYNEQF

v_call: TRBV7-7
clone_size: few
j_call: TRBJ2-5
cdr3_aa: ASSFRGGSETQY